The TCR beta chain described here comes from a study of T-cell reconstitution after alpha-beta-depleted transplantation in children. Preparing the TCRbeta library involved the use of unique molecular identifiers. MiXCR, run by TCRdb on the PCR reads, gives a single entry per CDR3 protein. The sample has some 590,000 distinct CDR3 sequences; 10% to 13% are singletons. The V gene's germline CDR1 is SSHAT and CDR2 FNYEAQ (reference sequence). The CDR3 is 15 residues long. Sequencing used PBMCs from the stem cell graft donor, obtained from the stem cell graft. The TCR comes from a human donor who donated a stem cell graft to a child with acute myeloid leukemia. This chain uses TRBV7-7 with TRBJ1-1; perhaps TRBD1 as D (5 bases). This CDR3 is CASGPIAGINTEAFF. The CDR3 DNA reads as TGTGCTAGCGGCCCGATAGCAGGGATCAACACTGAAGCTTTCTTT.